This TCR beta chain derives from a study of cytomegalovirus exposure and HLA in healthy donors. Across the whole study: Genotyping of hundreds of donors showed that around 81% belonged to the Caucasian-associated ancestry cluster.

Study-wide results and limits: Being indistinguishable, some V segments were excluded, TRBV6-2 and TRBV6-3 among them. Rare TCR sequences dominated, though some public TCRs recurred in many donors.

Concerning this clone itself: The antigen remains unidentified.

Germline V gene sequence: CDR1 SGHTA, CDR2 FQGTGA. There are 15 residues in the CDR3. With 5 bases clipped from V and 4 bases from J, the junction kept 3 bases outside the gene matches. PCR was performed using 60 Vbeta and 13 Jbeta primers. Methods used by the authors: As a later analysis found, there were 80 million to 90 million unique TCR beta chains, of which roughly 11 million were shared. Some clones are missing from TCRdb's copy, which holds only in-frame ones; the method was immunoSEQ multiplex PCR. That table supplies the V and J calls and clone size; D and trimming were determined from the DNA. The sample carries 120,000 to 150,000 clones, over 60% recorded once.

The V and J genes are TRBV7-3 and TRBJ2-1, with TRBD2 matching 12 bases. The clonotype comes from a man aged 40-55 years in good health and CMV-seronegative. The sequenced material came from PBMCs. CDR3 residues: CASSKLAGGYNEQFF. CDR3 coding DNA: TGTGCCAGCAGCAAACTAGCGGGGGGATACAATGAGCAGTTCTTC.